The 27 T cell receptor beta chains in this list originate from one sample, sequenced in a study of beta chain features in type 1 diabetes. Whole-study findings and limits: Significant though moderate, a shortening of TCRB CDR3s appeared in all four CD4+ subsets of Type 1 diabetes patients.

Every bit of the isolated RNA underwent reverse transcription, so sequencing read expressed TCRB transcripts. Produced via immunoSEQ multiplex PCR; TCRdb's table is partial and in-frame only. The sample contains approximately 600,000 clones, 9.5% to 15% of which appear only once. The antigens for these receptors are not known. Sequencing input: naive CD4+ T cells from blood. The receptors originated from a man aged 30 to 45 with type 1 diabetes.

The sample holds a few counts of this clone. The V gene is TRBV5-1, the J gene TRBJ1-3; D remains ambiguous. The CDR3 totals 14 residues. Germline CDR1 reads SGHRS; CDR2 reads YFSETQ. Between the trimmed V and J ends, which lost 1 base and 4 bases, there was a span of 9 bases. The CDR3 region has the DNA TGCGCCAGCAGCTTGAATGGTGGAGGAAACACCATATATTTT. It is translated as CASSLNGGGNTIYF.

There are a few counts of this clone. This chain connects TRBV6-5 to TRBJ1-1; D not resolved. This CDR3 spans 12 amino acids. Deletions cut 2 bases from V and 0 bases from J, with 1 base between. Per germline, CDR1 MNHEY and CDR2 SVGAGI. The CDR3 DNA reads as TGTGCCAGCAGTTACATGAACACTGAAGCTTTCTTT. This encodes CASSYMNTEAFF.

CDR3 DNA sequence: TGTGCCAGCAGCTTAACACAGGGACAAGAGACCCAGTACTTC. This sequence encodes CASSLTQGQETQYF. The chain links TRBV7-2 to TRBJ2-5, with a possible D match to TRBD1 (6 bases). The V end lost 2 bases, the J end lost 2 bases, and 9 bases lay between the germline ends. The V gene's germline CDR1 is SGHTA and CDR2 FQGNSA. There are 14 residues in the CDR3.

The V call is TRBV5-4, the J call TRBJ2-7, with TRBD1 identical over 7 bases. The CDR3 is made up of 14 amino acids. Germline CDR1 reads SGHNT; CDR2 reads YYREEE (reference sequence). J gave up 1 base and V 4 bases, and 5 bases lay outside the gene matches. This CDR3 reads CASSGWTGSYEQYF. Written as DNA, the CDR3 is TGTGCCAGCAGCGGATGGACAGGTTCCTACGAGCAGTACTTC.

The chain joins TRBV6-8 to TRBJ1-6, with TRBD1 identical over 7 bases. This CDR3 contains 13 residues. Germline loops: CDR1 MNHGY, CDR2 SAAAGT. J was trimmed by 10 bases and V by 11 bases; bases with no gene match: 11. The CDR3 nucleotides read TGTGCCCCCACCCAGGGGGGCGGGTCACCCCTCCACTTT. Translated: CAPTQGGGSPLHF.

As for this clone: A junction boundary mismatches the germline segment, possibly from a read error. This chain uses TRBV10-3 with TRBJ2-2; 7 bases match TRBD2. The CDR3 loop spans 16 amino acids. Germline assignment: CDR1 ENHRY and CDR2 SYGVKD. The CDR3 protein is CPISLREGPNTGELFF. CDR3 bases: TGTCCCATCAGCCTTAGGGAGGGCCCGAACACCGGGGAGCTGTTTTTT.

The CDR3 nucleotides read TGTGCCAGCAGACCCCAGGGCCCCGACCTGCAGTATTTT. As protein: CASRPQGPDLQYF. The genes are TRBV7-2 and TRBJ2-3; perhaps TRBD1 as D (5 bases). In germline, CDR1 is SGHTA, CDR2 FQGNSA. Trimming stripped 6 bases from V and 11 bases from J, with 18 bases between. CDR3 length equals 13 residues.

A few counts support this clone. The chain is built from TRBV6-5 and TRBJ2-3; D possibly corresponds to TRBD1 (5 bases). The CDR3 extends over 15 amino acids. Trimming cost V 6 bases and J 2 bases, with 15 bases left between them. CDR1 MNHEY and CDR2 SVGAGI come from the germline V gene. CDR3 in amino acids: CASRVQGVTTDTQYF. In DNA, the CDR3 is TGTGCCAGCAGGGTTCAGGGCGTCACCACAGATACGCAGTATTTT.

The CDR3 DNA reads TGTGCCAGCAGCTTAGGGGGGACCTACGAGCAGTACTTC. It yields the protein CASSLGGTYEQYF. The rearrangement joins TRBV7-9 to TRBJ2-5, with D perhaps TRBD1 or TRBD2 (5 bases each). The J call could be wrong; TRBJ2-7 is a better fit for the DNA end. This CDR3 comprises 13 residues. The germline V gene has CDR1 SEHNR and CDR2 FQNEAQ (reference sequence).

The chain joins TRBV21-1 to TRBJ2-5; the tabulated D call, TRBD1, remains unverified against the DNA. TRBV21-1 is flagged as a pseudogene. This CDR3 is 16 amino acids long. CDR3 sequence reads: CASRISIKGCKETQYF. In DNA form, the CDR3 reads TGTGCCAGCAGGATATCTATTAAGGGGTGTAAGGAGACCCAGTACTTC.

There are a few counts of this clone. The CDR3 region is CASSPRASYISGANVLTF. The CDR3 DNA reads as TGTGCCAGCTCACCACGGGCCAGTTACATCTCTGGGGCCAACGTCCTGACTTTC. The rearrangement joins TRBV18 to TRBJ2-6; D call uncertain. The germline V gene encodes CDR1 KGHSH and CDR2 LQKENI. This CDR3 spans 18 amino acids. V was shortened by 1 base and J by 0 bases, with 13 bases between the two germline ends. The whole variable domain, remainder taken from reference TRBV18 and TRBJ2-6, is NAGVMQNPRHLVRRRGQEARLRCSPMKGHSHVYWYRQLPEEGLKFMVYLQKENIIDESGMPKERFSAEFPKEGPSILRIQQVVRGDSAAYFCASSPRASYISGANVLTFGAGSRLTVL.

This clone was picked up a small number of times. The chain combines TRBV27 with TRBJ2-3; a weak D match, TRBD2 (6 bases). Germline V gene lookup returns CDR1 MNHEY and CDR2 SMNVEV (reference sequence). The CDR3 has 17 residues. The V gene lost 5 bases and the J gene lost 5 bases, with 23 bases spanning the gap. The CDR3 loop is CASSPRTGTPSGDTQYF. The CDR3 DNA sequence: TGTGCCAGCAGTCCGCGGACCGGGACTCCCTCTGGAGATACGCAGTATTTT.

This clone occurred once. The chain employs TRBV4-3 and TRBJ1-2; 9 positions match TRBD1. Germline loops: CDR1 LGHNA, CDR2 YSLEER. The V and J ends lost 3 bases and 6 bases, in that order; junction bases with no gene match: 11. This CDR3 has 16 amino acids. This chain's CDR3 is CASSHYTGTGMDGYTF. The DNA for the CDR3 is TGCGCCAGCAGCCACTACACCGGGACAGGGATGGATGGCTACACCTTC.

The chain has TRBV28 and TRBJ2-3; D gene unclear. CDR1 MDHEN and CDR2 SYDVKM come from the germline V gene. The length of the CDR3 is 12 residues. V lost 7 bases and J 4 bases, leaving 9 bases between the germline ends. The CDR3 spells CASNKMADTQYF. The DNA of the CDR3 is TGTGCCAGCAACAAAATGGCAGATACGCAGTATTTT.

This clone was detected a few times. The V gene is TRBV29-1, the J gene TRBJ2-5; 7 bases are a match to TRBD2. This CDR3 contains 13 residues. V was pared by 6 bases and J by 2 bases, with 6 bases of the junction left unmatched. In germline, CDR1 is SQVTM, CDR2 ANQGSEA. In DNA, the CDR3 is TGCAGCGTGGTACCGGGGGGACAAGAGACCCAGTACTTC. The encoded protein is CSVVPGGQETQYF. Full variable domain (rest looked up from reference TRBV29-1 and TRBJ2-5): SAVISQKPSRDICQRGTSLTIQCQVDSQVTMMFWYRQQPGQSLTLIATANQGSEATYESGFVIDKFPISRPNLTFSTLTVSNMSPEDSSIYLCSVVPGGQETQYFGPGTRLLVL.

This clone appeared a few times. The V and J genes are TRBV9 and TRBJ1-5; the D gene is possibly TRBD1 (6 bases). Between the trimmed V and J ends, which lost 0 bases and 1 base, there was a span of 8 bases. Germline loops: CDR1 SGDLS, CDR2 YYNGEE. The CDR3 covers 15 residues. In DNA form, the CDR3 reads TGTGCCAGCAGCGTAGAGGGGGAAAGCAATCAGCCCCAGCATTTT. It codes for CASSVEGESNQPQHF. The full variable domain, its missing parts supplied by reference TRBV9 and TRBJ1-5, is DSGVTQTPKHLITATGQRVTLRCSPRSGDLSVYWYQQSLDQGLQFLIQYYNGEERAKGNILERFSAQQFPDLHSELNLSSLELGDSALYFCASSVEGESNQPQHFGDGTRLSIL.

In this sample, this clone turned up a few times. The rearrangement links TRBV5-4 to TRBJ2-1; D is tentatively TRBD1 or TRBD2 (5 bases each). The CDR3 spans 16 residues. V was shortened by 2 bases and J by 2 bases, with 14 bases between the two germline ends. Germline V gene lookup returns CDR1 SGHNT and CDR2 YYREEE (reference sequence). CDR3 loop: CASSLPGPLTYNEQFF. In DNA form, the CDR3 reads TGTGCCAGCAGCTTACCGGGACCGCTTACCTACAATGAGCAGTTCTTC.

On this clone itself: This same CDR3 is encoded by further DNA sequences in the sample. V gene TRBV5-1 combines with J gene TRBJ2-5; 7 bases agree with TRBD1. The germline CDR1 and CDR2 sequences are SGHRS and YFSETQ. The V segment lost 0 bases and the J segment 4 bases; nucleotides outside the gene matches: 6. The CDR3 is 15 residues long. The CDR3 spells CASSLAPGGAETQYF. CDR3 coding DNA: TGCGCCAGCAGCTTGGCCCCAGGGGGTGCAGAGACCCAGTACTTC.

This clone was picked up a small number of times. The chain employs TRBV7-2 and TRBJ1-6, with D unclear. This CDR3 region has 16 residues. The V gene's germline CDR1 is SGHTA and CDR2 FQGNSA. Trimming shortened V by 2 bases and J by 4 bases, and 12 bases separated the two germline ends. CDR3 sequence: CASSLWWGSYNSPLHF. DNA of the CDR3: TGTGCCAGCAGCTTATGGTGGGGTAGTTATAATTCACCCCTCCACTTT.

The V and J genes are TRBV9 and TRBJ1-2; the D gene is possibly TRBD1 (5 bases). The germline CDR1 and CDR2 sequences are SGDLS and YYNGEE. CDR3 length: 13 amino acids. The V end was cut by 2 bases, the J end by 7 bases, with 12 bases between. This chain's CDR3 is CASSVGASSGYTF. The CDR3 nucleotides read TGTGCCAGCAGCGTCGGGGCTTCGAGTGGCTACACCTTC.

The rearrangement links TRBV7-2 to TRBJ1-4; possible D gene TRBD1, 6 bases. Trimming removed 5 bases from V and 8 bases from J, with 12 bases in between. CDR1 and CDR2 (germline): SGHTA, FQGNSA. This CDR3 contains 13 residues. The CDR3 is CASSQGWAEKLFF. The DNA for the CDR3 is TGTGCCAGCAGCCAGGGGTGGGCGGAAAAACTGTTTTTT.

The V call is TRBV9, the J call TRBJ1-1; tentative D call: TRBD1 (6 bases). The CDR3 loop spans 15 amino acids. The germline CDR1 and CDR2 sequences are SGDLS and YYNGEE. Trimming shortened V by 2 bases and J by 7 bases, and 18 bases separated the two germline ends. This chain's CDR3 is CASSVSDQTGFEAFF. CDR3 nucleotide sequence: TGTGCCAGCAGCGTCTCCGATCAGACAGGTTTTGAAGCTTTCTTT.

The chain links TRBV7-2 to TRBJ2-7; 9 nucleotides match TRBD1. The CDR3 totals 15 residues. CDR1 and CDR2 (germline): SGHTA, FQGNSA. V shed 1 base, J shed 5 bases, and the junction held 6 bases outside the gene matches. The CDR3 DNA sequence: TGTGCCAGCAGCTTAGTACGGACAGGGGCACACGAGCAGTACTTC. Translation gives CASSLVRTGAHEQYF.

The chain has TRBV11-2 and TRBJ2-1; 9 nucleotides line up with TRBD2. CDR3 length equals 16 residues. Germline CDR1 SGHAT, CDR2 FQNNGV. With V trimmed by 5 bases and J by 7 bases, 12 bases remained unmatched. The CDR3 reads CASSPVPSGVGNEQFF. As DNA, the CDR3 is TGTGCCAGCAGCCCCGTGCCTAGCGGGGTGGGGAATGAGCAGTTCTTC.

This clone was counted between two and nine times. The V and J genes are TRBV30 and TRBJ1-2, with D possibly being TRBD1 (5 bases). The CDR3 is 15 residues long. Germline V gene sequence: CDR1 GTSNPN, CDR2 SVGIG (reference sequence). The V end lost 8 bases, the J end lost 4 bases, and 23 bases lay between the germline ends. In DNA form, the CDR3 reads TGTGCCGATAGCCTCAGGACAAGACCTTTCTATGGCTACACCTTC. This codes for CADSLRTRPFYGYTF.

This clone was counted between two and nine times. The V gene is TRBV11-2, the J gene TRBJ2-1; 7 positions match TRBD1. Looked up from germline, CDR1 is SGHAT and CDR2 is FQNNGV. The CDR3 is made up of 14 amino acids. The junction had 2 bases not matched to a gene; V was cut back by 1 base and J by 5 bases. CDR3 DNA: TGTGCCAGCAGCTTAGTGAGGGGGCACAATGAGCAGTTCTTC. Amino acids: CASSLVRGHNEQFF.

This clone was counted between two and nine times. The chain combines TRBV5-1 with TRBJ1-1; TRBD1 aligns across 8 bases. Germline V gene lookup returns CDR1 SGHRS and CDR2 YFSETQ. V gave up 0 bases and J gave up 0 bases; unmatched junction bases: 4. This CDR3 has 16 residues. The CDR3 sequence is CASSLGAGGMNTEAFF. The CDR3 nucleotides are TGCGCCAGCAGCTTGGGTGCAGGGGGCATGAACACTGAAGCTTTCTTT.